Below, 10 T cell receptor beta chains from the same sample are listed, as sequenced in a study of cytomegalovirus exposure and HLA in healthy donors. PCR amplification relied on 60 Vbeta primers (plus 13 Jbeta primers). Clones were read by immunoSEQ multiplex PCR, and TCRdb kept only the in-frame ones, dropping some. The sample includes roughly 130,000 clones, approximately 80% seen only once; the top ten take about 1.8%. Sequencing input: PBMCs. Receptors were obtained from a woman in her thirties or forties in good health and CMV-seronegative.

The chain has TRBV7-3 and TRBJ2-1; D might be TRBD2 (5 bases). CDR3 size: 15 residues. Germline V gene lookup returns CDR1 SGHTA and CDR2 FQGTGA. The ends were cut back, 5 bases at V and 5 bases at J, with 16 bases in the middle. CDR3 coding DNA: TGTGCCAGCAGCGTGGACTTCTACCCAAACAATGAGCAGTTCTTC. Amino acids: CASSVDFYPNNEQFF.

This clone occurred a few times. The rearrangement joins TRBV9 to TRBJ1-2; no clear D. CDR1 is SGDLS and CDR2 is YYNGEE in the germline V gene. Trimming stripped 0 bases from V and 8 bases from J, with 11 bases between. The CDR3 runs 13 residues. The CDR3 DNA follows: TGTGCCAGCAGCGTAGGATCCACGGGAGGCTACACCTTC. It yields the protein CASSVGSTGGYTF. Complete variable domain (other parts from reference TRBV9 and TRBJ1-2): DSGVTQTPKHLITATGQRVTLRCSPRSGDLSVYWYQQSLDQGLQFLIQYYNGEERAKGNILERFSAQQFPDLHSELNLSSLELGDSALYFCASSVGSTGGYTFGSGTRLTVV.

The chain has TRBV30 and TRBJ1-1; D unclear. Germline-derived CDR1 and CDR2 are GTSNPN and SVGIG (reference sequence). The CDR3 length is 14 residues. The V gene lost 0 bases and the J gene lost 6 bases, with 14 bases spanning the gap. CDR3 in DNA: TGTGCCTGGAGTGTCCCCTTTCGAGGGCCTGAAGCTTTCTTT. Protein product: CAWSVPFRGPEAFF.

The chain combines TRBV21-1 with TRBJ2-1; the tabulated D call, TRBD2, remains unverified against the DNA. TRBV21-1 is noted as a pseudogene. The CDR3 has 21 amino acids. CDR3: CASSKLPAGTSGYRGYNEQFF. The DNA for the CDR3 is TGTGCCAGCAGCAAATTGCCCGCCGGGACTAGCGGCTATCGGGGGTACAATGAGCAGTTCTTC.

V and J are TRBV11-2 and TRBJ2-5; weak D call: TRBD1 (6 bases). TRBJ2-7 explains the end of the DNA better; the J call may be wrong. From germline, CDR1 is SGHAT and CDR2 FQNNGV. The CDR3 sequence is 14 residues long. CDR3 sequence (DNA): TGTGCCAGCAGCGACCACAGGGCCTCCTACGAGCAGTACTTC. Its protein is CASSDHRASYEQYF.

The chain has TRBV27 and TRBJ2-3; 9 positions agree with TRBD2. CDR1 and CDR2 from the germline V gene are MNHEY and SMNVEV (reference sequence). The V gene end was trimmed by 8 bases and the J gene end by 10 bases; junction bases not matched to a gene: 13. This CDR3 contains 14 residues. The CDR3 DNA follows: TGTGCCAGCGGCCAAGGATTAGCGGGAGTGTCGCAGTATTTT. This translates into CASGQGLAGVSQYF.

V gene TRBV5-5 combines with J gene TRBJ2-1; unclear D gene. The germline V gene has CDR1 SGHKS and CDR2 YYEKEE (reference sequence). Trimming shortened V by 0 bases and J by 9 bases, and 10 bases separated the two germline ends. CDR3 size: 13 residues. CDR3 DNA sequence: TGTGCCAGCAGCTTGGTCAGAGGCCGTGAGCAGTTCTTC. Residues: CASSLVRGREQFF.

The V call is TRBV28, the J call TRBJ2-7; 7 bases match TRBD1. The germline CDR1 and CDR2 sequences are MDHEN and SYDVKM. V was pared by 10 bases and J by 2 bases, with 8 bases of the junction left unmatched. This CDR3 contains 13 residues. This CDR3 reads CATHRDRTYEQYF. In DNA form, the CDR3 reads TGTGCCACCCACCGGGACAGAACCTACGAGCAGTACTTC.

As for this clone: One junction end disagrees with the germline gene, perhaps due to a read error. The V gene is TRBV9, the J gene TRBJ2-4, with a weak D call TRBD2 (5 bases). This CDR3 has 15 amino acids. CDR1 and CDR2 from the germline V gene are SGDLS and YYNGEE. The CDR3 spells CASSPQAGGQNSQYF. For the CDR3, the DNA is TGTGCCAGCAGCCCCCAGGCGGGCGGCCAAAACAGTCAGTACTTC. The whole variable domain, filled in from reference TRBV9 and TRBJ2-4, reads DSGVTQTPKHLITATGQRVTLRCSPRSGDLSVYWYQQSLDQGLQFLIQYYNGEERAKGNILERFSAQQFPDLHSELNLSSLELGDSALYFCASSPQAGGQNSQYFGAGTRLSVL.

The chain has TRBV5-1 and TRBJ1-2; TRBD1 matches at 7 bases. Germline CDR1 reads SGHRS; CDR2 reads YFSETQ. With V trimmed by 1 base and J by 3 bases, 6 bases remained unmatched. The CDR3 length is 15 residues. The chain's CDR3 is CASSLSQGEDYGYTF. CDR3 in DNA: TGCGCCAGCAGCTTGTCCCAGGGGGAGGACTATGGCTACACCTTC.